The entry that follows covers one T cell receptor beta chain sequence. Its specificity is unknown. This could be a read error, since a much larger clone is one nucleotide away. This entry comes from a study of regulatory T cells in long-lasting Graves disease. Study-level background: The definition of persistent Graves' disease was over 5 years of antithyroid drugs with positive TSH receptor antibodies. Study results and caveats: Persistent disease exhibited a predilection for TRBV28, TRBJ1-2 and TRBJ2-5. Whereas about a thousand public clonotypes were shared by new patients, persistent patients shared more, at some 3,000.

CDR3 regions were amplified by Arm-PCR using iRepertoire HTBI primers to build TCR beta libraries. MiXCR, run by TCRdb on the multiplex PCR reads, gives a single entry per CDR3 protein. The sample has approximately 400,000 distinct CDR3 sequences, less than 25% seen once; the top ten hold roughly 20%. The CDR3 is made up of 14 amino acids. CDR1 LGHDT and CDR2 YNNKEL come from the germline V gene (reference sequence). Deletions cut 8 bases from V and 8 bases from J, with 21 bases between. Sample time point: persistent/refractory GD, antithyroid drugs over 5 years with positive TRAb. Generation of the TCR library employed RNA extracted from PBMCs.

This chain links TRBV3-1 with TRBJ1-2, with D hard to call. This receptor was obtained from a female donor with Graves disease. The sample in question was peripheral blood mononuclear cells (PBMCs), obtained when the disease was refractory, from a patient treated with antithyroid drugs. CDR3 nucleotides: TGTGCCAGCGGATCGGACGGGGTCAATTCGGGCTACACCTTC. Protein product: CASGSDGVNSGYTF. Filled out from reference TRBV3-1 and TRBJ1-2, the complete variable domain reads DTAVSQTPKYLVTQMGNDKSIKCEQNLGHDTMYWYKQDSKKFLKIMFSYNNKELIINETVPNRFSPKSPDKAHLNLHINSLELGDSAVYFCASGSDGVNSGYTFGSGTRLTVV.